Each of the 9 T cell receptor beta chains below was sequenced from the same sample in a study of cytomegalovirus exposure and HLA in healthy donors. The PCR employed 60 Vbeta primers together with 13 Jbeta primers. Clones were sequenced by immunoSEQ multiplex PCR, and TCRdb holds only the in-frame ones, with some missing. This table has some 96,000 clones, roughly 79% appearing once. Sequenced input: PBMCs. The receptors were gathered from a man aged 35-49 years in good health and CMV-seronegative.

This rearrangement joins TRBV28 to TRBJ2-1; perhaps TRBD2 as D (6 bases). In germline, CDR1 is MDHEN, CDR2 SYDVKM. V lost 3 bases to trimming and J lost 4 bases, with 13 bases between them. There are 15 residues in the CDR3. As DNA, the CDR3 is TGTGCCAGCAGTTTCAGTCTAGCGAAGTACAATGAGCAGTTCTTC. Its protein product is CASSFSLAKYNEQFF.

The chain is built from TRBV6-1 and TRBJ2-5; D possibly corresponds to TRBD2 (6 bases). Germline-derived CDR1 and CDR2 are MNHNS and SASEGT. Trimming took 6 bases from V and 5 from J, leaving 19 bases between them. The CDR3 loop spans 15 amino acids. The CDR3 sequence: CASRRTREPGETQYF. CDR3 DNA: TGTGCCAGCAGGCGAACCCGGGAGCCTGGGGAGACCCAGTACTTC.

V is TRBV30 and J is TRBJ2-7; possible D gene TRBD2, 6 bases. The CDR3 length is 13 residues. Trimming removed 2 bases from V and 9 bases from J, with 17 bases in between. CDR1 and CDR2 (germline): GTSNPN, SVGIG (reference sequence). CDR3 residues: CAWSTRDLLGQYF. In DNA, the CDR3 is TGTGCCTGGAGTACCCGGGACTTATTAGGGCAGTACTTC.

This clone was picked up one time. One end of the junction fails to match germline, which may point to a read error. The rearrangement links TRBV7-9 to TRBJ2-1, with 11 bases that match TRBD2. The CDR3 runs to 15 residues. From germline, CDR1 is SEHNR and CDR2 FQNEAQ (reference sequence). CDR3 in amino acids: CSSSYTSGSPNEQFF. DNA for the CDR3: TGTTCCAGCAGCTATACTAGCGGGAGTCCCAATGAGCAGTTCTTC.

This chain connects TRBV28 to TRBJ2-5, with unresolved D. Per the germline V gene, CDR1 is MDHEN and CDR2 is SYDVKM. The V end lost 6 bases, the J end lost 9 bases, and 8 bases lay between the germline ends. This CDR3 spans 10 amino acids. The CDR3 DNA follows: TGTGCCAGCAGCCACCGAGCCCAGTACTTC. As protein: CASSHRAQYF.

The V and J genes are TRBV18 and TRBJ2-7; 9 bases line up with TRBD2. CDR3 length equals 16 residues. Germline trimming cut 6 bases from V and 6 bases from J; bases unmatched to any gene: 15. The germline V gene encodes CDR1 KGHSH and CDR2 LQKENI. The CDR3 loop reads CASSPETSGGRPEQYF. The CDR3 bases are TGTGCCAGCTCCCCCGAGACTAGCGGAGGGAGGCCCGAGCAGTACTTC. Based on the CDR3 plus reference TRBV18 and TRBJ2-7, the full variable domain is NAGVMQNPRHLVRRRGQEARLRCSPMKGHSHVYWYRQLPEEGLKFMVYLQKENIIDESGMPKERFSAEFPKEGPSILRIQQVVRGDSAAYFCASSPETSGGRPEQYFGPGTRLTVT.

This clone was observed a handful of times. This chain uses TRBV6-1 with TRBJ1-1; no firm D call. Germline CDR1 and CDR2: MNHNS and SASEGT. The CDR3 contains 13 residues. Trimming removed 7 bases from V and 0 bases from J, with 9 bases in between. CDR3 sequence reads: CASMEELNTEAFF. The CDR3 region has the DNA TGTGCCAGCATGGAGGAACTGAACACTGAAGCTTTCTTT.

The CDR3 region has the DNA TGTGCCAGCAGCTTAGTTTCGACAGGGGGCATCGGGGAGCTGTTTTTT. Encoded protein: CASSLVSTGGIGELFF. The chain couples TRBV7-2 to TRBJ2-2, with 10 positions matching TRBD1. With V trimmed by 1 base and J by 7 bases, 6 bases remained unmatched. Germline V gene data show CDR1 as SGHTA and CDR2 as FQGNSA. This CDR3 comprises 16 residues.

As DNA, the CDR3 is TGTGCCAGCAGCTCGAAACCGGGACACAACTATGGCTACACCTTC. It specifies CASSSKPGHNYGYTF. The chain is built from TRBV7-9 and TRBJ1-2, with TRBD1 as a possible D gene (6 bases). V lost 4 bases and J 2 bases, leaving 14 bases between the germline ends. Per germline, CDR1 SEHNR and CDR2 FQNEAQ (reference sequence). This CDR3 spans 15 amino acids.